A single sample is the source of the 30 T cell receptor beta chains below, sequenced in a study of cytomegalovirus exposure and HLA in healthy donors. PCR involved 60 Vbeta and 13 Jbeta primers. Clones were read by immunoSEQ multiplex PCR, and TCRdb kept only the in-frame ones, dropping some. The table records about 160,000 clones, 65% to 80% of them present only once. The sequencing input was PBMCs. These receptors were collected from a woman in her thirties or forties in good health and CMV-seropositive.

Only a few counts were recorded for this clone. This sequence joins TRBV7-8 and TRBJ1-1; D is unclear. The CDR3 consists of 14 residues. Per germline, CDR1 SGHVS and CDR2 FQNEAQ. Between the trimmed V and J ends, which lost 5 bases and 4 bases, there was a span of 14 bases. The CDR3 DNA reads TGTGCCAGCAGCACACACAACCCGGGCACTGAAGCTTTCTTT. Translating it yields CASSTHNPGTEAFF.

The V gene is TRBV30, the J gene TRBJ1-2; weak D call: TRBD1 (5 bases). The CDR3 covers 13 residues. The germline V and J ends were trimmed by 1 base and 4 bases, with 10 bases remaining between them. Germline CDR1 is GTSNPN and CDR2 is SVGIG (reference sequence). The CDR3 DNA reads as TGTGCCTGGAGTGGGGGCAGCGCCTATGGCTACACCTTC. The encoded protein is CAWSGGSAYGYTF. Variable domain in full (rest from reference TRBV30 and TRBJ1-2): SQTIHQWPATLVQPVGSPLSLECTVEGTSNPNLYWYRQAAGRGLQLLFYSVGIGQISSEVPQNLSASRPQDRQFILSSKKLLLSDSGFYLCAWSGGSAYGYTFGSGTRLTVV.

This chain uses TRBV5-6 with TRBJ2-7; 7 nucleotides match TRBD1. Trimming at V came to 0 bases and at J to 0 bases, leaving 0 bases not matched to a gene. This CDR3 comprises 14 residues. CDR1 is SGHDT, CDR2 YYEEEE, per germline. This CDR3 reads CASSLGDSSYEQYF. CDR3 nucleotides: TGTGCCAGCAGCTTGGGGGACAGCTCCTACGAGCAGTACTTC.

This clone was seen only once. V usage is TRBV7-9 and J usage is TRBJ2-3, with TRBD2 matching over 9 bases. The J segment lost 5 bases and the V segment lost 5 bases, leaving 5 bases of the junction unmatched. The CDR3 has 14 amino acids. From germline, CDR1 is SEHNR and CDR2 FQNEAQ (reference sequence). The CDR3 protein is CASSPGLAIDTQYF. The CDR3 nucleotides are TGTGCCAGCAGCCCGGGACTAGCAATAGATACGCAGTATTTT.

This chain uses TRBV5-4 with TRBJ1-2; 10 nucleotides line up with TRBD1. The germline CDR1 and CDR2 sequences are SGHNT and YYREEE (reference sequence). The CDR3 loop spans 14 amino acids. The V gene end was trimmed by 2 bases and the J gene end by 6 bases; junction bases not matched to a gene: 4. The CDR3 loop reads CASSLGTGVDGYTF. CDR3 DNA: TGTGCCAGCAGCTTAGGGACAGGGGTGGATGGCTACACCTTC.

V and J are TRBV6-1 and TRBJ1-2; possible D gene TRBD1, 5 bases. This CDR3 region has 17 residues. From germline, CDR1 is MNHNS and CDR2 SASEGT. V was pared by 0 bases and J by 5 bases, with 19 bases between. The CDR3 bases are TGTGCCAGCAGTGAAGCAGTACAGCGGGGGACCACGTATGGCTACACCTTC. As protein: CASSEAVQRGTTYGYTF.

J is TRBJ1-2 and V is TRBV5-1, with 10 bases aligning to TRBD1. This CDR3 contains 15 residues. Germline loops: CDR1 SGHRS, CDR2 YFSETQ. The V segment lost 4 bases and the J segment 6 bases; nucleotides outside the gene matches: 9. This CDR3 reads CASSPRTGGTNGYTF. CDR3 nucleotide sequence: TGCGCCAGCAGCCCCCGGACAGGGGGGACGAATGGCTACACCTTC.

The sample holds one count of this clone. This chain links TRBV5-4 with TRBJ1-1; D unclear. The length of the CDR3 is 15 residues. CDR1 is SGHNT, CDR2 YYREEE, per germline (reference sequence). Between the trimmed V and J ends, which lost 0 bases and 1 base, there was a span of 10 bases. The CDR3 is CASSLAEGSNTEAFF. The CDR3 nucleotides are TGTGCCAGCAGCTTGGCCGAGGGATCGAACACTGAAGCTTTCTTT.

This clone was seen just once. The chain combines TRBV28 with TRBJ1-1; possible D gene TRBD1, 6 bases. There are 17 residues in the CDR3. V dropped 3 bases and J dropped 4 bases, with 21 bases sitting between them. Germline CDR1 reads MDHEN; CDR2 reads SYDVKM. The CDR3 here is CASSFPRAVGAPTEAFF. The CDR3 DNA sequence: TGTGCCAGCAGTTTTCCCCGGGCGGTGGGGGCTCCCACTGAAGCTTTCTTT.

J is TRBJ2-3 and V is TRBV6-1, with D possibly being TRBD1 (6 bases). The CDR3 is made up of 14 amino acids. Germline V gene sequence: CDR1 MNHNS, CDR2 SASEGT. V was shortened by 2 bases and J by 3 bases, with 9 bases between the two germline ends. CDR3 amino acids: CASSELRGTDTQYF. DNA for the CDR3: TGTGCCAGCAGTGAACTGAGGGGGACAGATACGCAGTATTTT.

For this clone: Germline is not matched at one junction end, which may reflect a read error. This chain joins TRBV13 and TRBJ2-7; a possible D gene is TRBD2 (5 bases). This CDR3 contains 14 residues. In germline, CDR1 is PRHDT, CDR2 FYEKMQ (reference sequence). In DNA form, the CDR3 reads TGCGCCAGCAGCCAAGATAGGCTAGCCGACGAGCAGTACTTC. Protein: CASSQDRLADEQYF.

CDR3 in DNA: TGTGCCAGCAGCGTTGACTTGGACAATGAGCAGTTCTTC. Its protein product is CASSVDLDNEQFF. This chain uses TRBV9 with TRBJ2-1; D not resolved. Germline CDR1 and CDR2: SGDLS and YYNGEE. The CDR3 has 13 residues. V lost 2 bases to trimming and J lost 5 bases, with 8 bases between them.

This chain connects TRBV30 to TRBJ2-2, with D possibly matching TRBD1 (6 bases). Trimming stripped 0 bases from V and 7 bases from J, with 6 bases between. The CDR3 has 12 residues. CDR1 and CDR2 (germline): GTSNPN, SVGIG (reference sequence). As DNA, the CDR3 is TGTGCCTGGAGTGTACAGGGCGGGGAGCTGTTTTTT. It specifies CAWSVQGGELFF.

This clone was picked up one time. The chain recombines TRBV10-3 with TRBJ2-7, with 8 nucleotides matching TRBD2. The CDR3 runs to 14 residues. J was trimmed by 6 bases and V by 2 bases; bases with no gene match: 6. Germline CDR1 is ENHRY and CDR2 is SYGVKD. The CDR3 bases are TGTGCCATCAGTGAGCGGGGGGGTTTGGGCGAGCAGTACTTC. It encodes CAISERGGLGEQYF.

A word on this clone: The junction differs from germline at one of its ends, possibly a read error. The chain uses TRBV5-1 and TRBJ1-6; 7 positions match TRBD1. There are 14 residues in the CDR3. CDR1 is SGHRS and CDR2 is YFSETQ in the germline V gene. CDR3 in amino acids: CAGSDRVYNSPLHF. The CDR3 bases are TGCGCCGGCAGCGACAGGGTTTACAATTCACCCCTCCACTTT.

This clone was observed once. The gene calls are TRBV29-1 and TRBJ1-2; D is unresolved. V lost 5 bases and J 8 bases, leaving 15 bases between the germline ends. Germline CDR1 SQVTM, CDR2 ANQGSEA. The CDR3 covers 12 residues. In DNA form, the CDR3 reads TGCAGCGTTAGGGCGTCTTGGGAGGGCTACACCTTC. It yields the protein CSVRASWEGYTF. Full variable domain (rest looked up from reference TRBV29-1 and TRBJ1-2): SAVISQKPSRDICQRGTSLTIQCQVDSQVTMMFWYRQQPGQSLTLIATANQGSEATYESGFVIDKFPISRPNLTFSTLTVSNMSPEDSSIYLCSVRASWEGYTFGSGTRLTVV.

The chain employs TRBV30 and TRBJ2-5; perhaps TRBD2 as D (5 bases). The DNA end lines up better with TRBJ2-7; the J call may be wrong. CDR3 length: 16 amino acids. CDR1 is GTSNPN, CDR2 SVGIG, per germline (reference sequence). CDR3 residues: CAWSKVEARGSYEQYF. As DNA, the CDR3 is TGTGCCTGGAGTAAGGTAGAGGCTCGGGGTTCCTACGAGCAGTACTTC.

In this sample, this clone turned up a few times. The chain joins TRBV19 to TRBJ2-7; 8 bases map to TRBD1. Unmatched junction bases numbered 3, after V lost 9 bases and J lost 2 bases. CDR1 LNHDA and CDR2 SQIVND come from the germline V gene (reference sequence). The CDR3 consists of 12 residues. CDR3 protein: CASRGQTYEQYF. The CDR3 nucleotides are TGTGCCAGCAGGGGGCAGACCTACGAGCAGTACTTC.

The chain combines TRBV2 with TRBJ1-4; no clear D. CDR1 is SNHLY, CDR2 FYNNEI, per germline. Deletions cut 4 bases from V and 5 bases from J, with 14 bases between. CDR3 length: 15 residues. The CDR3 DNA follows: TGTGCCAGCAGTGCGGAGCAGCACTCCAATGAAAAACTGTTTTTT. It encodes CASSAEQHSNEKLFF.

This chain links TRBV30 with TRBJ2-1; D unresolved. The CDR3 is 13 amino acids. Germline V lookup: CDR1 GTSNPN, CDR2 SVGIG (reference sequence). V shed 6 bases and J shed 10 bases, with 19 bases lying between them. CDR3 nucleotides: TGTGCCTGCCCCCGCGATCGGTCCGCAGAGCAGTTCTTC. Amino acid sequence: CACPRDRSAEQFF. Filled out from reference TRBV30 and TRBJ2-1, the complete variable domain reads SQTIHQWPATLVQPVGSPLSLECTVEGTSNPNLYWYRQAAGRGLQLLFYSVGIGQISSEVPQNLSASRPQDRQFILSSKKLLLSDSGFYLCACPRDRSAEQFFGPGTRLTVL.

In its sample, this clone was seen a few times. The chain carries TRBV2 and TRBJ2-3; possible D gene TRBD1, 6 bases. Germline V CDR1 and CDR2: SNHLY, FYNNEI. The V end lost 8 bases, the J end lost 2 bases, and 14 bases lay between the germline ends. The CDR3 is 14 residues long. The CDR3 protein is CASGRRGTTDTQYF. The CDR3 DNA reads TGTGCCAGCGGAAGAAGGGGGACCACAGATACGCAGTATTTT.

In DNA, the CDR3 is TGTGCCAGCAGTTCTACAGGGAATCCTACCGGGGAGCTGTTTTTT. It codes for CASSSTGNPTGELFF. The J gene is TRBJ2-2, the V gene TRBV6-6, with D possibly TRBD1 on 6 matching bases. Germline CDR1 is MNHNY and CDR2 is SVGAGI (reference sequence). This CDR3 has 15 residues. V was pared by 4 bases and J by 5 bases, with 14 bases between.

CDR3 loop: CASSPRTGGADTEAFF. Written as DNA, the CDR3 is TGTGCCAGCAGTCCACGGACAGGGGGTGCGGACACTGAAGCTTTCTTT. V and J are TRBV6-6 and TRBJ1-1; TRBD1 aligns across 10 bases. Germline V gene data show CDR1 as MNHNY and CDR2 as SVGAGI (reference sequence). This CDR3 region has 16 residues. J gave up 3 bases and V 5 bases, and 9 bases lay outside the gene matches.

The chain couples TRBV6-1 to TRBJ2-5; D unresolved. CDR1 and CDR2 (germline): MNHNS, SASEGT. The CDR3 consists of 12 residues. Trimming shortened V by 4 bases and J by 5 bases, and 8 bases separated the two germline ends. CDR3 protein: CASSGVWETQYF. CDR3 coding DNA: TGTGCCAGCAGTGGCGTTTGGGAGACCCAGTACTTC.

The chain has TRBV29-1 and TRBJ1-1, with 8 bases matching TRBD1. CDR3 length: 13 amino acids. Germline V gives CDR1 SQVTM, CDR2 ANQGSEA. The J segment lost 1 base and the V segment lost 7 bases, leaving 5 bases of the junction unmatched. CDR3 sequence: CSALTGANTEAFF. The DNA of the CDR3 is TGCAGCGCCCTGACAGGGGCGAACACTGAAGCTTTCTTT.

The V gene is TRBV6-1, the J gene TRBJ2-1; 10 positions match TRBD2. With 6 bases clipped from V and 4 bases from J, the junction kept 6 bases outside the gene matches. CDR3 length: 15 residues. Germline V gene sequence: CDR1 MNHNS, CDR2 SASEGT. Here the CDR3 DNA reads TGTGCCAGCAGCTTAGCGGGGGGCGGGTACAATGAGCAGTTCTTC. As protein: CASSLAGGGYNEQFF.

V usage is TRBV7-9 and J usage is TRBJ1-1; a possible D gene is TRBD1 (5 bases). CDR1 is SEHNR and CDR2 is FQNEAQ in the germline V gene (reference sequence). The ends were cut back, 2 bases at V and 9 bases at J, with 10 bases in the middle. The CDR3 runs 12 residues. The CDR3 region is CASSLQGGKAFF. CDR3 DNA: TGTGCCAGCAGCTTACAGGGAGGGAAAGCTTTCTTT.

This clone turned up a few times. This sequence joins TRBV5-6 and TRBJ2-5; a possible D gene is TRBD2 (5 bases). Germline CDR1 reads SGHDT; CDR2 reads YYEEEE. The V gene lost 4 bases and the J gene lost 2 bases, with 12 bases spanning the gap. The CDR3 sequence is 14 residues long. The CDR3: CASSLGLAQETQYF. CDR3 DNA sequence: TGTGCCAGCAGCCTAGGACTGGCGCAAGAGACCCAGTACTTC.

The V gene is TRBV25-1, the J gene TRBJ2-2; D remains unclear. The CDR3 length is 12 residues. V gave up 8 bases and J gave up 5 bases, with 9 bases separating them. The germline CDR1 and CDR2 sequences are MGHDK and SYGVNS. This CDR3 reads CASHKVTGELFF. The DNA of the CDR3 is TGTGCCAGCCACAAAGTTACCGGGGAGCTGTTTTTT.

The gene calls are TRBV4-3 and TRBJ1-2; TRBD1 matches 7 bases. V lost 1 base to trimming and J lost 8 bases; unmatched junction nucleotides: 13. The CDR3 contains 16 residues. The germline gives CDR1 LGHNA, CDR2 YSLEER. Here the CDR3 DNA reads TGCGCCAGCAGCCAAGCGGCAGGGGGAGTTAGGGAAGGCTACACCTTC. It specifies CASSQAAGGVREGYTF.